The clone carrying this T cell receptor beta chain was detected many times. Its cognate antigen is unknown. V lost 5 bases and J 4 bases, leaving 13 bases between the germline ends. This CDR3 spans 14 amino acids. CDR1 SGHVS and CDR2 FQNEAQ come from the germline V gene. The data stem from a study of regulatory T cells in long-lasting Graves disease. Study context: Antithyroid drugs had been taken by newly diagnosed Graves' patients for under 3 months.

Study observations and caveats: Persistent patients had more shared public clonotypes (about 2,700) than new patients (approximately 920). Gene preferences differed: TRBV28, TRBJ1-2, TRBJ2-5 in persistent cases.

Relying on iRepertoire HTBI primers and Arm-PCR of CDR3 regions, the team built TCR beta libraries. TCRdb used MiXCR to reprocess the multiplex PCR reads, holding one entry per CDR3 protein. The table shows around 450,000 distinct CDR3 sequences, with 15% occurring only once. The sample's time point: newly diagnosed GD, antithyroid drugs for less than 3 months. TCR sequences were obtained from RNA taken from PBMCs. This same sample was also taken into another study, of T cells in Graves' hyperthyroidism and ophthalmopathy. Per that study: Ophthalmopathy, which appeared later, was predicted by the model a median approximately 6 months before onset.

The clonotype originates from a woman aged 40 to 50 with Graves disease. J is TRBJ2-3 and V is TRBV7-8; D not resolved. Sample: peripheral blood mononuclear cells (PBMCs), taken at new diagnosis, from a patient treated with antithyroid drugs. The DNA for the CDR3 is TGTGCCAGCAGCCCCACAAGGGCCGCAGATACGCAGTATTTT. Amino acid sequence: CASSPTRAADTQYF.